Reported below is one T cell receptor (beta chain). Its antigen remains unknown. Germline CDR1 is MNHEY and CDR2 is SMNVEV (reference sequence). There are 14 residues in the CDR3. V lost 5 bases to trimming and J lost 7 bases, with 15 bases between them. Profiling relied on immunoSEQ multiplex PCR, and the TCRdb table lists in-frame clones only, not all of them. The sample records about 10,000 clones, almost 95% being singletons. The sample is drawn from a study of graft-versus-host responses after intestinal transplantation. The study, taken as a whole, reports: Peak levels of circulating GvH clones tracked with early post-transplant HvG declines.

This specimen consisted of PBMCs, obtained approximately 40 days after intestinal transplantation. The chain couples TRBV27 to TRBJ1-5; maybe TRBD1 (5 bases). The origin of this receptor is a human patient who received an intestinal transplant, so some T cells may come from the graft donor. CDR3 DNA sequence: TGTGCCAGCAGTCCATCCCCCGCAGGGCAGCCCCAGCATTTT. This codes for CASSPSPAGQPQHF.